Below, 32 T cell receptor beta chains from the same sample are listed, as sequenced in a study of blood T cell repertoires in COVID-19. Only in-frame clones appear in the TCRdb table, and some are missing; sequencing was by immunoSEQ multiplex PCR. The table includes approximately 100,000 clones, approximately 92% detected once. Sequenced sample: peripheral blood. The receptor set was obtained from a woman aged 80 or over with acute or convalescent COVID-19.

This clone was detected only once. J is TRBJ2-1 and V is TRBV4-1, with 8 positions matching TRBD1. The CDR3 is 17 amino acids. After removal of 2 bases from V and 5 bases from J, the junction contained 11 bases not matched to a gene. Germline values: CDR1 MGHRA, CDR2 YSYEKL. This CDR3 reads CASSQNIGTGFDNEQFF. The CDR3 DNA reads TGCGCCAGCAGCCAAAATATCGGGACAGGATTCGACAATGAGCAGTTCTTC.

The chain recombines TRBV7-2 with TRBJ2-1; TRBD2 agrees at 11 bases. The junction had 3 bases not matched to a gene; V was cut back by 5 bases and J by 0 bases. Germline CDR1 SGHTA, CDR2 FQGNSA. The CDR3 covers 16 residues. The CDR3 DNA reads as TGTGCCAGCAGCCCTCTAGCGGGGGGCTCCTACAATGAGCAGTTCTTC. Its translation: CASSPLAGGSYNEQFF.

The sample holds a few counts of this clone. The chain uses TRBV4-1 and TRBJ1-1, with D possibly being TRBD1 (5 bases). This CDR3 region has 14 residues. The germline V gene has CDR1 MGHRA and CDR2 YSYEKL. Trimming shortened V by 4 bases and J by 5 bases, and 14 bases separated the two germline ends. The DNA for the CDR3 is TGCGCCAGCAGCCGACCGAGCAGGGCGACTGAAGCTTTCTTT. Translation gives CASSRPSRATEAFF.

The chain combines TRBV15 with TRBJ2-4; TRBD1 aligns across 8 bases. Losses at the gene ends were 0 bases for V and 7 bases for J; bases not matched to a gene: 14. The CDR3 sequence is 18 residues long. CDR1 LNHNV and CDR2 YYDKDF come from the germline V gene (reference sequence). The CDR3 loop is CATSRDSAGQGLGNIQYF. In nucleotides, the CDR3 is TGTGCCACCAGCAGAGATTCCGCCGGACAGGGTTTGGGCAACATTCAGTACTTC.

The V call is TRBV12-3 or TRBV12-4, the J call TRBJ2-7; D is undetermined. CDR3 length: 11 amino acids. V dropped 7 bases and J dropped 3 bases, with 7 bases sitting between them. In nucleotides, the CDR3 is TGTGCCAGCACCTCAGGCTACGAGCAGTACTTC. Translation: CASTSGYEQYF.

The chain recombines TRBV2 with TRBJ1-2; D is perhaps TRBD1 (5 bases). V lost 4 bases and J 8 bases, leaving 14 bases between the germline ends. Germline V gene lookup returns CDR1 SNHLY and CDR2 FYNNEI. This CDR3 comprises 13 residues. CDR3 sequence reads: CASSGGGAHGYTF. For the CDR3, the DNA is TGTGCCAGCAGTGGGGGTGGGGCGCACGGCTACACCTTC. Full variable domain (remainder filled in from reference TRBV2 and TRBJ1-2): EPEVTQTPSHQVTQMGQEVILRCVPISNHLYFYWYRQILGQKVEFLVSFYNNEISEKSEIFDDQFSVERPDGSNFTLKIRSTKLEDSAMYFCASSGGGAHGYTFGSGTRLTVV.

The chain has TRBV5-1 and TRBJ2-7, with TRBD2 matching over 7 bases. Germline assignment: CDR1 SGHRS and CDR2 YFSETQ. CDR3 length equals 15 residues. V lost 1 base, J lost 0 bases, and 4 bases stayed unmatched. The CDR3 is CASSLISGYSYEQYF. The CDR3 nucleotides read TGCGCCAGCAGCTTGATTAGCGGGTACTCCTACGAGCAGTACTTC.

V is TRBV19 and J is TRBJ1-6; 7 nucleotides align to TRBD1. V trimming: 5 bases; J trimming: 1 base; junction bases outside the gene matches: 8. The CDR3 contains 17 residues. In germline, CDR1 is LNHDA, CDR2 SQIVND (reference sequence). The CDR3 DNA sequence: TGTGCCAGTAGTCCCGGGACAGCGATATCCTATAATTCACCCCTCCACTTT. Its protein is CASSPGTAISYNSPLHF.

The chain is built from TRBV24-1 and TRBJ2-3; a weak D match, TRBD2 (5 bases). Germline assignment: CDR1 KGHDR and CDR2 SFDVKD. The V and J ends lost 3 bases and 2 bases respectively, with 11 bases between them. The CDR3 contains 15 residues. The CDR3 sequence: CATSDGLLYTDTQYF. The CDR3 DNA sequence: TGTGCCACCAGTGATGGACTCCTATACACAGATACGCAGTATTTT.

The chain couples TRBV30 to TRBJ1-4; TRBD1 matches at 7 bases. Germline V gives CDR1 GTSNPN, CDR2 SVGIG (reference sequence). V shed 0 bases and J 4 bases; nucleotides not matched to a gene: 5. This CDR3 spans 15 amino acids. The CDR3 DNA is TGTGCCTGGAGTGTAAGAAACAGGGGTAATGAAAAACTGTTTTTT. Protein sequence: CAWSVRNRGNEKLFF.

V is TRBV9 and J is TRBJ2-3; TRBD2 aligns across 10 bases. V was pared by 0 bases and J by 2 bases, with 6 bases of the junction left unmatched. Germline CDR1 reads SGDLS; CDR2 reads YYNGEE. This CDR3 spans 17 amino acids. The CDR3 region has the DNA TGTGCCAGCAGCGTAGTGATAGCGGGGGGTTCCACAGATACGCAGTATTTT. This encodes CASSVVIAGGSTDTQYF.

This clone was counted between two and nine times. The chain has TRBV12-3 or TRBV12-4 and TRBJ1-5; D gene unclear. This CDR3 is 13 amino acids long. Trimming removed 6 bases at V and 10 bases at J, with 16 bases between. CDR3 sequence: CASSTVAGGPQHF. As DNA, the CDR3 is TGTGCCAGCAGCACGGTCGCGGGAGGACCCCAGCATTTT.

The chain uses TRBV7-9 and TRBJ2-2, with D tentatively TRBD1 (6 bases). The CDR3 is 15 amino acids. Germline CDR1 and CDR2: SEHNR and FQNEAQ (reference sequence). V lost 5 bases to trimming and J lost 1 base, with 11 bases between them. The CDR3 nucleotides read TGTGCCAGCAGCCCCCCGGGACAGAACACCGGGGAGCTGTTTTTT. Protein product: CASSPPGQNTGELFF.

This clone was seen a handful of times. CDR3 region: CASSESVAFF. DNA of the CDR3: TGTGCCAGCAGTGAATCTGTAGCTTTCTTT. V usage is TRBV6-1 and J usage is TRBJ1-1; D not certain. The CDR3 is 10 amino acids. Per germline, CDR1 MNHNS and CDR2 SASEGT. V was shortened by 2 bases and J by 10 bases, with 5 bases between the two germline ends.

The V call is TRBV20-1, the J call TRBJ2-3; no definite D call. The CDR3 totals 11 residues. The germline V and J ends were trimmed by 3 bases and 5 bases, with 6 bases remaining between them. Germline V gives CDR1 DFQATT, CDR2 SNEGSKA (reference sequence). CDR3 protein: CSARPGDTQYF. CDR3 nucleotides: TGCAGTGCTAGGCCGGGAGATACGCAGTATTTT.

This chain joins TRBV6-1 and TRBJ2-1; 10 bases fit TRBD1. J lost 7 bases, V lost 4 bases, and 10 bases had no gene match. Germline values: CDR1 MNHNS, CDR2 SASEGT. The CDR3 extends over 16 amino acids. In DNA form, the CDR3 reads TGTGCCAGCAGTGCGGGGACAGGGGTCCTGGGGAATGAGCAGTTCTTC. Protein product: CASSAGTGVLGNEQFF.

The J gene is TRBJ2-2, the V gene TRBV11-3; 10 bases map to TRBD1. Germline CDR1 SGHNT, CDR2 YENEEA. This CDR3 is 15 amino acids long. The ends lost 4 bases at V and 6 bases at J; junction bases unmatched: 5. In nucleotides, the CDR3 is TGTGCCAGCAGCTCGACAGGGGGCTCAGCCGGGGAGCTGTTTTTT. It translates to CASSSTGGSAGELFF.

This rearrangement joins TRBV6-6 to TRBJ2-7; 9 nucleotides align to TRBD1. The CDR3 is 14 amino acids. Germline V gene sequence: CDR1 MNHNY, CDR2 SVGAGI (reference sequence). V trimming: 6 bases; J trimming: 3 bases; junction bases outside the gene matches: 6. The DNA of the CDR3 is TGTGCCAGCAGGGCCGGGACAGGGATCTACGAGCAGTACTTC. This codes for CASRAGTGIYEQYF.

The chain recombines TRBV9 with TRBJ1-2; 9 bases agree with TRBD1. The CDR3 has 15 amino acids. Germline V CDR1 and CDR2: SGDLS, YYNGEE. V lost 3 bases and J lost 6; bases outside the gene matches: 9. The CDR3 sequence is CASSGQGEIGHGYTF. CDR3 DNA sequence: TGTGCCAGCAGCGGACAGGGGGAGATCGGGCATGGCTACACCTTC.

The V call is TRBV19, the J call TRBJ1-2; 8 bases are a match to TRBD1. Germline values: CDR1 LNHDA, CDR2 SQIVND (reference sequence). The junction had 11 bases not matched to a gene; V was cut back by 5 bases and J by 6 bases. The CDR3 spans 15 residues. The CDR3 DNA follows: TGTGCCAGTAGTCCAACCAGGGGGCGCGTAGATGGCTACACCTTC. Translation: CASSPTRGRVDGYTF.

This chain links TRBV28 with TRBJ2-7, with 8 bases fitting TRBD2. V lost 7 bases, J lost 4 bases, and 9 bases stayed unmatched. The germline CDR1 and CDR2 sequences are MDHEN and SYDVKM. This CDR3 has 14 amino acids. CDR3: CASTLAGGTYEQYF. CDR3 coding DNA: TGTGCCAGCACCCTTGCGGGGGGCACTTACGAGCAGTACTTC. Full variable domain (remainder filled in from reference TRBV28 and TRBJ2-7): DVKVTQSSRYLVKRTGEKVFLECVQDMDHENMFWYRQDPGLGLRLIYFSYDVKMKEKGDIPEGYSVSREKKERFSLILESASTNQTSMYLCASTLAGGTYEQYFGPGTRLTVT.

The rearrangement joins TRBV3-1 (or the pseudogene TRBV3-2) to TRBJ1-5, with 7 bases aligning to TRBD1. The germline CDR1 and CDR2 sequences are LGHDT and YNNKEL (reference sequence). V shed 5 bases, J shed 1 base, and the junction held 5 bases outside the gene matches. The length of the CDR3 is 15 residues. CDR3 sequence (DNA): TGTGCCAGCAGCAAAAGACAGGGAAGCAATCAGCCCCAGCATTTT. Its translation is CASSKRQGSNQPQHF.

The rearrangement links TRBV5-1 to TRBJ1-5, with a weak D call TRBD1 (6 bases). The germline CDR1 and CDR2 sequences are SGHRS and YFSETQ. The CDR3 has 16 residues. Trimming removed 0 bases from V and 6 bases from J, with 16 bases in between. CDR3 amino acids: CASSLEGGGHPQPQHF. In nucleotides, the CDR3 is TGCGCCAGCAGCTTGGAGGGAGGGGGGCATCCTCAGCCCCAGCATTTT.

The chain links TRBV27 to TRBJ1-2; a weak D match, TRBD1 (5 bases). Germline V gene data show CDR1 as MNHEY and CDR2 as SMNVEV (reference sequence). The length of the CDR3 is 13 residues. Trimming stripped 5 bases from V and 3 bases from J, with 10 bases between. The CDR3 nucleotides read TGTGCCAGCAGTCCCGGGACTGACTATGGCTACACCTTC. Translated: CASSPGTDYGYTF.

The chain combines TRBV6-1 with TRBJ2-5; 11 bases line up with TRBD2. Unmatched junction bases numbered 21, after V lost 1 base and J lost 5 bases. The CDR3 is 21 amino acids. Germline CDR1 MNHNS, CDR2 SASEGT. The CDR3, as DNA: TGTGCCAGCAGTGAAGATTCTTCGCTAGGACTAGCGGGTGTGGTGGGGGAGACCCAGTACTTC. It is translated as CASSEDSSLGLAGVVGETQYF.

This chain uses TRBV13 with TRBJ1-2, with 12 bases fitting TRBD1. V dropped 4 bases and J dropped 8; count of bases not matched to a gene: 2. CDR3 length: 13 residues. Germline loops: CDR1 PRHDT, CDR2 FYEKMQ (reference sequence). CDR3 sequence (DNA): TGTGCCAGCAGCTGGGGGACAGGGGGCGGCTACACCTTC. Its protein product is CASSWGTGGGYTF.

The chain employs TRBV2 and TRBJ1-1; the match to TRBD1 covers 7 bases. The CDR3 loop spans 14 amino acids. Germline V gene sequence: CDR1 SNHLY, CDR2 FYNNEI. With V trimmed by 4 bases and J by 4 bases, 6 bases remained unmatched. Here the CDR3 reads CASSGQGESTEAFF. In nucleotides, the CDR3 is TGTGCCAGCAGTGGACAGGGAGAAAGCACTGAAGCTTTCTTT.

The chain is built from TRBV18 and TRBJ1-1; D is perhaps TRBD1 (5 bases). Between the trimmed V and J ends, which lost 5 bases and 3 bases, there was a span of 16 bases. The CDR3 is 15 amino acids. CDR1 and CDR2 from the germline V gene are KGHSH and LQKENI. The CDR3 reads CASSSRGGLYTEAFF. CDR3 bases: TGTGCCAGCTCATCCCGGGGGGGGTTGTACACTGAAGCTTTCTTT. Using reference TRBV18 and TRBJ1-1 for the parts outside the CDR3, the full variable domain is NAGVMQNPRHLVRRRGQEARLRCSPMKGHSHVYWYRQLPEEGLKFMVYLQKENIIDESGMPKERFSAEFPKEGPSILRIQQVVRGDSAAYFCASSSRGGLYTEAFFGQGTRLTVV.

The chain recombines TRBV12-5 with TRBJ2-5; 7 bases align to TRBD2. Germline CDR1 LGHNT, CDR2 FRNRAP. The CDR3 contains 12 residues. The ends lost 8 bases at V and 4 bases at J; junction bases unmatched: 4. The CDR3 here is CASSGAGETQYF. The CDR3 DNA is TGTGCTAGTAGCGGGGCCGGAGAGACCCAGTACTTC.

The chain links TRBV5-4 to TRBJ1-2, with 7 bases matching TRBD1. Germline assignment: CDR1 SGHNT and CDR2 YYREEE (reference sequence). With V trimmed by 6 bases and J by 3 bases, 17 bases remained unmatched. The length of the CDR3 is 17 residues. The CDR3 region has the DNA TGTGCCAGCATCCTTCTGGGACAGACCAACCCGGACTATGGCTACACCTTC. This sequence encodes CASILLGQTNPDYGYTF.

This clone was seen just once. This sequence joins TRBV10-1 and TRBJ2-7, with 10 bases aligning to TRBD1. J was trimmed by 3 bases and V by 6 bases; bases with no gene match: 2. The V gene's germline CDR1 is WNHNN and CDR2 SYGVQD (reference sequence). The CDR3 sequence is 13 residues long. CDR3 nucleotides: TGCGCCAGCAGCCGGGACAGGGGCTACGAGCAGTACTTC. It codes for CASSRDRGYEQYF.

There are a few counts of this clone. The chain is built from TRBV3-1 (or the pseudogene TRBV3-2) and TRBJ2-7; the match to TRBD1 covers 7 bases. Germline loops: CDR1 LGHDT, CDR2 YNNKEL (reference sequence). The CDR3 has 16 amino acids. The V segment lost 2 bases and the J segment 0 bases; nucleotides outside the gene matches: 7. The DNA of the CDR3 is TGTGCCAGCAGCCAATTTATTGGACAGGCCTCCTACGAGCAGTACTTC. This translates into CASSQFIGQASYEQYF.